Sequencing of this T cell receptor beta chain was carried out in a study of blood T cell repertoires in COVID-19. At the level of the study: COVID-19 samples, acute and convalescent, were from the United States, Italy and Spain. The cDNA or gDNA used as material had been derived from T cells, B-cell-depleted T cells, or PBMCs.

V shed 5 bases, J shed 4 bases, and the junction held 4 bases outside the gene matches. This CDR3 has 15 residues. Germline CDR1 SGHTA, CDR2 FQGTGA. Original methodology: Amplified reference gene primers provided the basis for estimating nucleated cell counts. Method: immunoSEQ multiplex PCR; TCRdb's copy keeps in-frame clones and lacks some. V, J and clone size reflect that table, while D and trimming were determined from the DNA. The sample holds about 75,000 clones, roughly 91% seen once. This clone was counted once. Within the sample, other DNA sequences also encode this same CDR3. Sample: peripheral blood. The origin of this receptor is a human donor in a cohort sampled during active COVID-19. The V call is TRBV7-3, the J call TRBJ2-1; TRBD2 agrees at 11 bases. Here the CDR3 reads CASSRRLAGYNEQFF. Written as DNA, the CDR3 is TGTGCCAGCAGCCGGAGACTAGCGGGGTACAATGAGCAGTTCTTC.